These 25 T cell receptor beta chains were all obtained from the same sample, sequenced in a study of blood T cells in healthy people across ages. A J-beta primer mix and a sample-barcoded 5' primer were used in a second PCR of about 7 to 12 cycles. Each CDR3 protein gets one entry after TCRdb re-called the 5' RACE reads with MiXCR. Among under 2,000,000 distinct CDR3 sequences listed, less than 50% were seen once. The sequenced sample consisted of blood. The receptors derive from a woman between 40 and 55 years old in good health.

This chain connects TRBV5-1 to TRBJ2-1; 16 nucleotides align to TRBD2. This CDR3 has 17 amino acids. The germline CDR1 and CDR2 sequences are SGHRS and YFSETQ. Trimming removed 8 bases from V and 2 bases from J; junction bases left unmatched: 7. CDR3 bases: TGCGCCAGTTCCGGGACTAGCGGGGGGGGGACCTACAATGAGCAGTTCTTC. Translating it yields CASSGTSGGGTYNEQFF.

The J gene is TRBJ1-6, the V gene TRBV10-3, with D uncertain. The CDR3 length is 13 residues. With 0 bases removed from V and 10 bases from J, the gap between germline ends came to 7 bases. Germline V gives CDR1 ENHRY, CDR2 SYGVKD. CDR3 DNA: TGTGCCATCAGTGAGTCGGCAGCGTCACCCCTCCACTTT. Translated, it gives CAISESAASPLHF.

This clonotype appeared a few times. V is TRBV4-1 and J is TRBJ2-5, with unresolved D. The CDR3 runs to 14 residues. V was cut by 0 bases and J by 3 bases, with 8 bases left in between. Germline CDR1 reads MGHRA; CDR2 reads YSYEKL. Here the CDR3 reads CASSQDPNEETQYF. CDR3 nucleotides: TGCGCCAGCAGCCAAGATCCGAACGAAGAGACCCAGTACTTC.

The chain combines TRBV4-2 with TRBJ2-1; the match to TRBD2 covers 9 bases. Germline V gene sequence: CDR1 LGHNA, CDR2 YNFKEQ. J lost 5 bases, V lost 0 bases, and 2 bases had no gene match. The CDR3 covers 15 residues. The chain's CDR3 is CASSQERLADNEQFF. CDR3 nucleotide sequence: TGTGCCAGCAGCCAAGAGAGACTAGCGGACAATGAGCAGTTCTTC.

The J gene is TRBJ1-1, the V gene TRBV27; 7 bases line up with TRBD1. V lost 4 bases and J lost 11; bases outside the gene matches: 16. The CDR3 is 15 amino acids. Germline CDR1 is MNHEY and CDR2 is SMNVEV (reference sequence). The DNA of the CDR3 is TGTGCCAGCAGTTCCCCGGGACAGAGATCCCAAGGGGCTTTCTTT. This sequence encodes CASSSPGQRSQGAFF.

J is TRBJ2-5 and V is TRBV7-8; 8 bases are shared with TRBD1. The trim removed 2 bases at V and 2 bases at J, leaving 7 bases unmatched. The CDR3 is 16 amino acids. Germline lookup yields CDR1 SGHVS and CDR2 FQNEAQ. The CDR3 DNA follows: TGTGCCAGCAGCTTACTGGGGACAGGAGTTCAAGAGACCCAGTACTTC. Protein: CASSLLGTGVQETQYF.

The chain combines TRBV6-2 or TRBV6-3 with TRBJ2-7; TRBD1 agrees at 7 bases. CDR1 and CDR2 (germline): MNHEY, SVGEGT. The junction had 7 bases not matched to a gene; V was cut back by 2 bases and J by 6 bases. The CDR3 sequence is 14 residues long. The CDR3 DNA sequence: TGTGCCAGCAGTTACCGGAGACAGGGCGTCGAGCAGTACTTC. As protein: CASSYRRQGVEQYF.

This clonotype was seen a few times. V and J are TRBV9 and TRBJ2-5; TRBD2 might be the D (5 bases). Per the germline V gene, CDR1 is SGDLS and CDR2 is YYNGEE. The CDR3 length is 14 residues. Trimming removed 0 bases at V and 2 bases at J, with 8 bases between. This CDR3 is CASSVERGQETQYF. The CDR3 DNA sequence: TGTGCCAGCAGCGTAGAGCGAGGGCAAGAGACCCAGTACTTC. The complete variable domain, with remaining parts taken from reference TRBV9 and TRBJ2-5, reads DSGVTQTPKHLITATGQRVTLRCSPRSGDLSVYWYQQSLDQGLQFLIQYYNGEERAKGNILERFSAQQFPDLHSELNLSSLELGDSALYFCASSVERGQETQYFGPGTRLLVL.

This chain joins TRBV7-2 and TRBJ1-2; D uncertain. The CDR3 has 13 residues. In germline, CDR1 is SGHTA, CDR2 FQGNSA. With 0 bases removed from V and 7 bases from J, the gap between germline ends came to 9 bases. The CDR3 nucleotides are TGTGCCAGCAGCTTAGCTACGGAGGGTGGCTACACCTTC. It encodes CASSLATEGGYTF. The full variable domain, in which reference TRBV7-2 and TRBJ1-2 provide the parts outside the CDR3, is GAGVSQSPSNKVTEKGKDVELRCDPISGHTALYWYRQSLGQGLEFLIYFQGNSAPDKSGLPSDRFSAERTGGSVSTLTIQRTQQEDSAVYLCASSLATEGGYTFGSGTRLTVV.

The chain recombines TRBV7-9 with TRBJ1-1; D gene unclear. CDR3 length: 12 residues. The V gene's germline CDR1 is SEHNR and CDR2 FQNEAQ (reference sequence). V was clipped by 7 bases and J by 4 bases, with 10 bases between them. The CDR3 sequence: CASTPRSTEAFF. CDR3 in DNA: TGTGCCAGCACCCCTCGCAGCACTGAAGCTTTCTTT.

The rearrangement uses TRBV10-3 and TRBJ1-2; D gene uncertain. The CDR3 has 15 residues. Deletions cut 0 bases from V and 6 bases from J, with 14 bases between. Germline lookup yields CDR1 ENHRY and CDR2 SYGVKD. The CDR3 DNA is TGTGCCATCAGTGAGTCGGGAGGCCCTGGGCATGGCTACACCTTC. This encodes CAISESGGPGHGYTF.

In this sample, this clonotype turned up a few times. This chain links TRBV11-2 with TRBJ1-2; tentative D call: TRBD1 (5 bases). Germline CDR1 reads SGHAT; CDR2 reads FQNNGV. Trimming shortened V by 1 base and J by 5 bases, and 11 bases separated the two germline ends. This CDR3 has 14 residues. The CDR3 protein is CASSLVTGEYGYTF. CDR3 DNA sequence: TGTGCCAGCAGCTTAGTTACAGGAGAATATGGCTACACCTTC.

The gene calls are TRBV20-1 and TRBJ2-1; D gene ambiguous. Germline V gives CDR1 DFQATT, CDR2 SNEGSKA (reference sequence). This CDR3 is 15 amino acids long. Trimming removed 1 base at V and 3 bases at J, with 13 bases between. CDR3: CSARAAVSDYNEQFF. The CDR3, as DNA: TGCAGTGCTAGAGCCGCCGTGTCGGACTACAATGAGCAGTTCTTC.

This CDR3 reads CSTPLAGGIQETQYF. The DNA of the CDR3 is TGCTCAACGCCCCTAGCGGGGGGGATCCAAGAGACCCAGTACTTC. The chain is built from TRBV20-1 and TRBJ2-5; 12 nucleotides agree with TRBD2. The CDR3 runs to 15 residues. Germline lookup yields CDR1 DFQATT and CDR2 SNEGSKA (reference sequence).

The chain uses TRBV21-1 and TRBJ2-5; whether TRBD1, the table's D call, matches the DNA was not checked. TRBV21-1 is described as a pseudogene. CDR3 length: 20 residues. The CDR3 nucleotides are TGTGCCAGCAGCGCCGATATCAGGGGGCAAGACAGGGAAGGGCGAGAGACCCAGTACTTC. Translating gives CASSADIRGQDREGRETQYF.

This clonotype has only a few counts. The rearrangement uses TRBV29-1 and TRBJ2-3, with 9 bases aligning to TRBD1. The CDR3 spans 14 residues. From germline, CDR1 is SQVTM and CDR2 ANQGSEA. After removal of 5 bases from V and 6 bases from J, the junction contained 9 bases not matched to a gene. The CDR3 sequence is CSVSAQGAYDTQYF. The CDR3 DNA sequence: TGCAGCGTTTCCGCACAGGGGGCTTATGATACGCAGTATTTT.

The chain carries TRBV28 and TRBJ1-1; D uncertain. The length of the CDR3 is 11 residues. Trimming cost V 5 bases and J 11 bases, with 12 bases left between them. The germline V gene encodes CDR1 MDHEN and CDR2 SYDVKM. Written as DNA, the CDR3 is TGTGCCAGCAGTACAAGCATAGGGGCTTTCTTT. Its protein product is CASSTSIGAFF.

The J gene is TRBJ1-2, the V gene TRBV12-3 or TRBV12-4; the match to TRBD1 covers 9 bases. V lost 6 bases, J lost 2 bases, and 4 bases stayed unmatched. The CDR3 sequence is 14 residues long. Here the CDR3 reads CASREQGANYGYTF. DNA of the CDR3: TGTGCCAGCAGGGAACAGGGGGCGAACTATGGCTACACCTTC.

As to this clonotype: An end of the junction does not agree with germline; a read error may underlie this. The V call is TRBV28, the J call TRBJ2-7; the D gene is possibly TRBD1 (6 bases). This CDR3 region has 15 residues. Per the germline V gene, CDR1 is MDHEN and CDR2 is SYDVKM. In DNA form, the CDR3 reads TGTACCAGCAGTCCAACCCGAAGGCAGGGGAACGAGCAGTACTTC. This gives the protein CTSSPTRRQGNEQYF.

This rearrangement joins TRBV20-1 to TRBJ1-2; D is ambiguous. CDR1 is DFQATT, CDR2 SNEGSKA, per germline (reference sequence). The length of the CDR3 is 14 residues. The V gene lost 6 bases and the J gene lost 2 bases, with 16 bases spanning the gap. In nucleotides, the CDR3 is TGCAGTGCCGGTCCCCCGGGGTCAAACTATGGCTACACCTTC. Protein product: CSAGPPGSNYGYTF.

This clonotype was counted once. The rearrangement links TRBV5-1 to TRBJ1-6; no clear D gene. Germline V gene data show CDR1 as SGHRS and CDR2 as YFSETQ. This CDR3 comprises 15 residues. Trimming left V 6 bases short and J 15 bases short, with 25 bases between. This CDR3 is CASNPSEAGPLRLHF. The CDR3 nucleotides read TGCGCCAGCAACCCCTCGGAAGCCGGTCCTCTTCGCCTCCACTTT.

This clonotype was detected a few times. J is TRBJ2-6 and V is TRBV6-6; the D call may be TRBD1 or TRBD2 (6 bases each). The CDR3 has 19 residues. V lost 4 bases and J lost 0, with 19 bases in between. Germline CDR1 MNHNY, CDR2 SVGAGI (reference sequence). CDR3 bases: TGTGCCAGCAGTTTCGGAGGGGGTAGGAGAGGCTCTGGGGCCAACGTCCTGACTTTC. Translating gives CASSFGGGRRGSGANVLTF.

This chain joins TRBV6-2 or TRBV6-3 and TRBJ2-7; the match to TRBD1 covers 7 bases. The CDR3 runs to 16 residues. The germline V gene has CDR1 MNHEY and CDR2 SVGEGT. With V trimmed by 0 bases and J by 0 bases, 5 bases remained unmatched. DNA for the CDR3: TGTGCCAGCAGTTACTCGAGACAGGGAAGCTCCTACGAGCAGTACTTC. It specifies CASSYSRQGSSYEQYF.

The J gene is TRBJ2-7, the V gene TRBV6-1, with a weak D call TRBD1 (7 bases). The CDR3 has 14 amino acids. Germline CDR1 and CDR2: MNHNS and SASEGT. V lost 11 bases and J 2 bases, leaving 19 bases between the germline ends. The CDR3: CAGGIGQEAYEQYF. CDR3 DNA: TGTGCCGGGGGGATTGGACAGGAAGCCTACGAGCAGTACTTC.

The chain employs TRBV20-1 and TRBJ2-3, with D tentatively TRBD2 (5 bases). The CDR3 has 13 residues. The germline CDR1 and CDR2 sequences are DFQATT and SNEGSKA (reference sequence). Between the trimmed V and J ends, which lost 4 bases and 2 bases, there was a span of 10 bases. Written as DNA, the CDR3 is TGCAGTGCTACAGCGGCATTCACAGATACGCAGTATTTT. This codes for CSATAAFTDTQYF.